The 28 T cell receptor beta chains reported below all come from one sample, sequenced in a study of lymphopenia after photon versus proton radiotherapy. Method: immunoSEQ multiplex PCR; TCRdb's copy keeps in-frame clones and lacks some. The sample holds tens of thousands of clones, approximately 87% seen once. The material sequenced was peripheral blood, taken from a patient treated with proton-based radiotherapy. The receptors originated from a woman aged 55 to 70 with cholangiocarcinoma. Some clones in this sample may be carry-over from other donors' samples.

This rearrangement joins TRBV2 to TRBJ2-1; 8 nucleotides align to TRBD2. Per germline, CDR1 SNHLY and CDR2 FYNNEI. This CDR3 comprises 15 residues. J was trimmed by 1 base and V by 6 bases; bases with no gene match: 5. CDR3 region: CASRPTSGSYNEQFF. CDR3 nucleotide sequence: TGTGCCAGCAGACCAACTAGCGGATCCTACAATGAGCAGTTCTTC.

This clone was counted a single time. V usage is TRBV5-8 and J usage is TRBJ2-5; perhaps TRBD2 as D (6 bases). Germline V gene lookup returns CDR1 SGHTS and CDR2 YDEGEE. The CDR3 has 13 residues. V shed 0 bases and J shed 3 bases, with 6 bases lying between them. The chain's CDR3 is CASSLGGEETQYF. Here the CDR3 DNA reads TGTGCCAGCAGCTTGGGGGGGGAAGAGACCCAGTACTTC.

The rearrangement uses TRBV5-1 and TRBJ1-1; D call uncertain. This CDR3 spans 14 amino acids. From germline, CDR1 is SGHRS and CDR2 YFSETQ. V was shortened by 0 bases and J by 5 bases, with 11 bases between the two germline ends. The DNA of the CDR3 is TGCGCCAGCAGCTTGGGGGTTGCGCATACTGAAGCTTTCTTT. It encodes CASSLGVAHTEAFF.

A single count supports this clone. The chain is built from TRBV7-6 and TRBJ2-2; no firm D call. Trimming pared 5 bases from V and 6 bases from J, leaving 13 bases between. Germline CDR1 reads SGHVS; CDR2 reads FNYEAQ. CDR3 length equals 14 residues. CDR3 sequence: CASSPTRLAGELFF. Here the CDR3 DNA reads TGTGCCAGCAGCCCGACCCGGCTGGCCGGGGAGCTGTTTTTT. Full variable domain (missing parts from reference TRBV7-6 and TRBJ2-2): GAGVSQSPRYKVTKRGQDVALRCDPISGHVSLYWYRQALGQGPEFLTYFNYEAQQDKSGLPNDRFSAERPEGSISTLTIQRTEQRDSAMYRCASSPTRLAGELFFGEGSRLTVL.

This clone was seen a single time. The J gene is TRBJ2-5, the V gene TRBV7-2; no reliable D call. Trimming cost V 5 bases and J 4 bases, with 14 bases left between them. There are 14 residues in the CDR3. CDR1 SGHTA and CDR2 FQGNSA come from the germline V gene. This chain's CDR3 is CASSRPLHGETQYF. CDR3 coding DNA: TGTGCCAGCAGCCGGCCCTTGCACGGAGAGACCCAGTACTTC.

The V and J genes are TRBV19 and TRBJ1-1; TRBD1 agrees at 7 bases. Per germline, CDR1 LNHDA and CDR2 SQIVND (reference sequence). J lost 1 base, V lost 7 bases, and 3 bases had no gene match. The CDR3 loop spans 13 amino acids. The CDR3 DNA reads as TGTGCCAGTAAGGACAGGAAGAACACTGAAGCTTTCTTT. Amino acid sequence: CASKDRKNTEAFF.

CDR3 in amino acids: CAWSAWGGSVDIQYF. DNA for the CDR3: TGTGCCTGGAGTGCCTGGGGTGGCTCAGTTGACATTCAGTACTTC. The V and J genes are TRBV30 and TRBJ2-4; D not resolved. The V end was cut by 1 base, the J end by 8 bases, with 18 bases between. CDR1 is GTSNPN and CDR2 is SVGIG in the germline V gene (reference sequence). There are 15 residues in the CDR3. Drawing the rest from reference TRBV30 and TRBJ2-4, the complete variable domain is SQTIHQWPATLVQPVGSPLSLECTVEGTSNPNLYWYRQAAGRGLQLLFYSVGIGQISSEVPQNLSASRPQDRQFILSSKKLLLSDSGFYLCAWSAWGGSVDIQYFGAGTRLSVL.

V usage is TRBV2 and J usage is TRBJ2-5, with TRBD1 matching over 7 bases. Germline assignment: CDR1 SNHLY and CDR2 FYNNEI. This CDR3 has 15 residues. Trimming at V came to 3 bases and at J to 4 bases, leaving 8 bases not matched to a gene. The CDR3 region is CASSDRGTVRETQYF. CDR3 bases: TGTGCCAGCAGTGACCGTGGGACAGTCCGAGAGACCCAGTACTTC.

The chain has TRBV19 and TRBJ1-5; D not certain. This CDR3 is 13 amino acids long. The germline V gene encodes CDR1 LNHDA and CDR2 SQIVND (reference sequence). Trimming removed 0 bases at V and 7 bases at J, with 7 bases between. The CDR3 region has the DNA TGTGCCAGTAGTATAGACGAGGACCAGCCCCAGCATTTT. This encodes CASSIDEDQPQHF.

The chain has TRBV5-1 and TRBJ1-3; weak D call: TRBD1 (5 bases). The germline V gene has CDR1 SGHRS and CDR2 YFSETQ. This CDR3 is built from 16 residues. The V and J ends lost 2 bases and 2 bases respectively, with 14 bases between them. Here the CDR3 reads CASSLYRITTGNTIYF. For the CDR3, the DNA is TGCGCCAGCAGCTTATACAGGATTACAACTGGAAACACCATATATTTT.

This sequence joins TRBV4-1 and TRBJ1-6; D unresolved. V dropped 0 bases and J dropped 14 bases, with 14 bases sitting between them. The germline gives CDR1 MGHRA, CDR2 YSYEKL. The CDR3 runs 14 residues. CDR3 amino acids: CASSQDSGFASLHF. CDR3 in DNA: TGCGCCAGCAGCCAAGATTCTGGGTTCGCATCCCTCCACTTT.

The chain combines TRBV10-2 with TRBJ2-1, with TRBD2 as a possible D gene (5 bases). This CDR3 has 16 residues. Trimming left V 6 bases short and J 3 bases short, with 18 bases between. Germline V gene data show CDR1 as WSHSY and CDR2 as SAAADI. The CDR3 here is CASSPGRGSRYNEQFF. CDR3 DNA: TGCGCCAGCAGCCCCGGTCGAGGGAGTCGCTACAATGAGCAGTTCTTC.

The V and J genes are TRBV10-3 and TRBJ2-4; the match to TRBD1 covers 9 bases. Germline V gene lookup returns CDR1 ENHRY and CDR2 SYGVKD. The CDR3 is 15 residues long. Trimming cost V 1 base and J 4 bases; bases outside gene matches: 2. CDR3 region: CAISEWGTGKNIQYF. The CDR3 region has the DNA TGTGCCATCAGTGAGTGGGGGACAGGGAAAAACATTCAGTACTTC.

The rearrangement links TRBV7-9 to TRBJ1-1, with D possibly TRBD1 on 6 matching bases. There are 15 residues in the CDR3. Germline values: CDR1 SEHNR, CDR2 FQNEAQ (reference sequence). V was clipped by 4 bases and J by 4 bases, with 16 bases between them. CDR3 nucleotide sequence: TGTGCCAGCAGCTATGAGGGGGGCTTAAGCACTGAAGCTTTCTTT. Amino acids: CASSYEGGLSTEAFF.

The chain carries TRBV4-3 and TRBJ1-2; 8 bases line up with TRBD1. After removal of 1 base from V and 6 bases from J, the junction contained 4 bases not matched to a gene. Germline V gene data show CDR1 as LGHNA and CDR2 as YSLEER. The CDR3 is 14 amino acids. The CDR3 DNA sequence: TGCGCCAGCAGCCAAGTTCAGGGGGCGGATGGCTACACCTTC. Translated: CASSQVQGADGYTF.

The gene calls are TRBV19 and TRBJ2-7, with a tentative D call TRBD1 (5 bases). Germline values: CDR1 LNHDA, CDR2 SQIVND (reference sequence). This CDR3 region has 18 residues. V dropped 6 bases and J dropped 2 bases, with 26 bases sitting between them. CDR3 coding DNA: TGTGCCAGTAGCCCCTTGGCCCTGGACATCCGCTCAACCTACGAGCAGTACTTC. This sequence encodes CASSPLALDIRSTYEQYF. The full variable domain, its missing parts supplied by reference TRBV19 and TRBJ2-7, is DGGITQSPKYLFRKEGQNVTLSCEQNLNHDAMYWYRQDPGQGLRLIYYSQIVNDFQKGDIAEGYSVSREKKESFPLTVTSAQKNPTAFYLCASSPLALDIRSTYEQYFGPGTRLTVT.

The gene calls are TRBV6-1 and TRBJ1-5; 7 nucleotides line up with TRBD1. V lost 5 bases and J lost 4; bases outside the gene matches: 8. Germline loops: CDR1 MNHNS, CDR2 SASEGT. The CDR3 consists of 15 residues. CDR3 DNA: TGTGCCAGCAGTATAGAGTCAGGGGGGAATCAGCCCCAGCATTTT. The encoded protein is CASSIESGGNQPQHF.

V is TRBV9 and J is TRBJ1-1, with 8 bases aligning to TRBD1. Germline V CDR1 and CDR2: SGDLS, YYNGEE. J gave up 5 bases and V 3 bases, and 6 bases lay outside the gene matches. The CDR3 has 14 amino acids. The CDR3 is CASSADRGGTEAFF. The CDR3 DNA reads TGTGCCAGCAGCGCCGACAGGGGAGGGACTGAAGCTTTCTTT.

The chain links TRBV4-2 to TRBJ2-6; maybe TRBD2 (5 bases). The length of the CDR3 is 14 residues. Trimming shortened V by 3 bases and J by 3 bases, and 6 bases separated the two germline ends. Germline V CDR1 and CDR2: LGHNA, YNFKEQ. This chain's CDR3 is CASSQGDGANVLTF. In DNA, the CDR3 is TGTGCCAGCAGCCAGGGAGATGGGGCCAACGTCCTGACTTTC.

The J gene is TRBJ2-1, the V gene TRBV5-1; the D gene is possibly TRBD1 (5 bases). The CDR3 consists of 15 residues. V lost 5 bases to trimming and J lost 4 bases, with 16 bases between them. The germline CDR1 and CDR2 sequences are SGHRS and YFSETQ. In DNA, the CDR3 is TGCGCCAGCAGACAGGCCTCTTTGAGGTACAATGAGCAGTTCTTC. Amino acid sequence: CASRQASLRYNEQFF. The variable domain in full, completed from reference TRBV5-1 and TRBJ2-1, reads KAGVTQTPRYLIKTRGQQVTLSCSPISGHRSVSWYQQTPGQGLQFLFEYFSETQRNKGNFPGRFSGRQFSNSRSEMNVSTLELGDSALYLCASRQASLRYNEQFFGPGTRLTVL.

The rearrangement uses TRBV7-9 and TRBJ2-7; no firm D call. Germline V CDR1 and CDR2: SEHNR, FQNEAQ (reference sequence). The CDR3 length is 12 residues. V was clipped by 3 bases and J by 0 bases, with 3 bases between them. The CDR3 nucleotides read TGTGCCAGCAGCTTGATCTCCTACGAGCAGTACTTC. Amino acid sequence: CASSLISYEQYF.

The gene calls are TRBV7-8 and TRBJ2-7, with TRBD1 as a possible D gene (6 bases). CDR1 and CDR2 (germline): SGHVS, FQNEAQ. Trimming removed 5 bases from V and 0 bases from J, with 14 bases in between. The CDR3 is made up of 15 amino acids. The CDR3 loop reads CASSLRTDSSYEQYF. The CDR3, as DNA: TGTGCCAGCAGCCTTCGGACGGACAGCTCCTACGAGCAGTACTTC. The full variable domain, in which reference TRBV7-8 and TRBJ2-7 provide the parts outside the CDR3, is GAGVSQSPRYKVAKRGQDVALRCDPISGHVSLFWYQQALGQGPEFLTYFQNEAQLDKSGLPSDRFFAERPEGSVSTLKIQRTQQEDSAVYLCASSLRTDSSYEQYFGPGTRLTVT.

The gene calls are TRBV10-2 and TRBJ2-1, with 13 bases that match TRBD2. CDR3 length: 14 amino acids. Trimming removed 6 bases from V and 8 bases from J; junction bases left unmatched: 4. The germline V gene has CDR1 WSHSY and CDR2 SAAADI. The CDR3 is CASRGTSGNDEQFF. The CDR3 DNA is TGCGCCAGCAGAGGGACTAGCGGGAACGATGAGCAGTTCTTC.

Worth noting for this clone: The junction departs from germline at one end; a sequencing error may be responsible. The chain uses TRBV7-3 and TRBJ2-7; D is unclear. Germline loops: CDR1 SGHTA, CDR2 FQGTGA. The CDR3 runs 14 residues. The CDR3 DNA follows: TGCGCCAGCAGCCAAGGAGATGACACCTACGAGCAGTACTTC. Its translation: CASSQGDDTYEQYF.

This chain connects TRBV9 to TRBJ1-6; 9 nucleotides line up with TRBD1. V shed 0 bases, J shed 7 bases, and the junction held 2 bases outside the gene matches. This CDR3 spans 15 amino acids. CDR1 is SGDLS, CDR2 YYNGEE, per germline. Here the CDR3 DNA reads TGTGCCAGCAGCGTAGGACAGGGGGGGAATTCACCCCTCCACTTT. It codes for CASSVGQGGNSPLHF.

The chain uses TRBV9 and TRBJ2-7; TRBD1 is a possible D gene (5 bases). CDR3 length equals 15 residues. In germline, CDR1 is SGDLS, CDR2 YYNGEE. V was cut by 0 bases and J by 4 bases, with 14 bases left in between. The CDR3 DNA follows: TGTGCCAGCAGCGTAGAAACAGGACCTACTTACGAGCAGTACTTC. Translating it yields CASSVETGPTYEQYF. Combining the CDR3 with reference TRBV9 and TRBJ2-7 gives the whole variable domain DSGVTQTPKHLITATGQRVTLRCSPRSGDLSVYWYQQSLDQGLQFLIQYYNGEERAKGNILERFSAQQFPDLHSELNLSSLELGDSALYFCASSVETGPTYEQYFGPGTRLTVT.

The chain recombines TRBV7-9 with TRBJ2-5; the D is unclear. The V end lost 5 bases, the J end lost 3 bases, and 19 bases lay between the germline ends. This CDR3 spans 16 amino acids. In germline, CDR1 is SEHNR, CDR2 FQNEAQ (reference sequence). Here the CDR3 reads CASSPIRVGTKETQYF. DNA for the CDR3: TGTGCCAGCAGCCCGATCCGGGTGGGTACCAAAGAGACCCAGTACTTC.

The chain links TRBV4-1 to TRBJ2-5; D unresolved. Germline-derived CDR1 and CDR2 are MGHRA and YSYEKL. V lost 0 bases and J 5 bases, leaving 10 bases between the germline ends. The CDR3 extends over 14 amino acids. The CDR3 reads CASSQDLRLETQYF. The CDR3 coding sequence is TGCGCCAGCAGCCAAGATCTGCGGTTGGAGACCCAGTACTTC.